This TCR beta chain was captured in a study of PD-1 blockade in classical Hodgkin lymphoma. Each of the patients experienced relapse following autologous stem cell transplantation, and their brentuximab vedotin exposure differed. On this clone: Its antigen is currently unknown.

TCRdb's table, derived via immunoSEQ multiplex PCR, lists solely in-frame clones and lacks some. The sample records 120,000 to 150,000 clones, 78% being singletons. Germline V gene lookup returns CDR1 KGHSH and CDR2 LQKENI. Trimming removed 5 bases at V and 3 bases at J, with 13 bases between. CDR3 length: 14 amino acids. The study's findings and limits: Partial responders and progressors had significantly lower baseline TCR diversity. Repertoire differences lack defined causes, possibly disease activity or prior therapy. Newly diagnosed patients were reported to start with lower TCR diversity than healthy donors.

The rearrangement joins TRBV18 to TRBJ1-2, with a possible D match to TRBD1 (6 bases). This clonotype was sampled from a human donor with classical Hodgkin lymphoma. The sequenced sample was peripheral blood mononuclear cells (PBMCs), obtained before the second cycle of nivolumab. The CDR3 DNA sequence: TGTGCCAGCTCAGCGACAGGAGATTACTATGGCTACACCTTC. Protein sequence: CASSATGDYYGYTF.